The clone carrying this T cell receptor beta chain was counted between two and nine times. The antigen is unknown. These data originate in a study of memory B cells and T cells in multiple sclerosis. General observations from the study: Compartments had unequal clone-set sizes, affecting shared clonotype counts.

Separate sequencing covered autoproliferating (CFSE-dim) and non-proliferating (CFSE-high) T cells from stimulus-free culture. Pooled replicate wells came from some 5x10^7 CFSE-labeled PBMCs cultured approximately 7 days without stimulus. Without exogenous stimuli, around 0.5 uM CFSE-labeled PBMCs were cultured serum-free. Measured with immunoSEQ multiplex PCR; TCRdb has only the in-frame clones, and not every one. The table lists 35,000 to 55,000 clones, around 79% of them singletons, with roughly 1.1% in the top ten. CDR3 length: 15 residues. Trimming shortened V by 6 bases and J by 0 bases, and 12 bases separated the two germline ends. Per germline, CDR1 MGHRA and CDR2 YSYEKL.

The source is a human donor with multiple sclerosis. The rearrangement links TRBV4-1 to TRBJ1-5; D is perhaps TRBD1 (6 bases). Sequencing was performed on PBMCs from blood kept in culture. Here the CDR3 reads CASSQGHLSNQPQHF. The CDR3 DNA reads TGCGCCAGCAGTCAGGGGCACCTTAGCAATCAGCCCCAGCATTTT.